Sequencing of this T cell receptor (beta chain) was carried out in a study of blood T cells in healthy people across ages (dated by TCRdb to between 2014 and 2017). About the investigation overall: Template switching captured roughly one uniquely barcoded TCR beta cDNA molecule per two T cells in model experiments. Using the same blood draw, the study looked at two additional independent replicas of 1 million unique cDNA reads for two donors, one aged 18 to 30 and the other aged 80 or older. The donors were divided into four age groups: young (average approximately 17 years), middle-aged (approximately 42), aged (approximately 64) and long-lived (approximately 74). To avoid experimental bias, donors of different ages were spread randomly across the sequencing lanes. The study measured age-related changes in TCR beta repertoire diversity using deep sequencing normalized with unique cDNA molecular identifiers. Results and caveats for the whole study, not just this receptor: Conclusive comparison of naive and antigen-experienced compartments was prevented by the profiling of bulk unsorted PBMCs. A strong correlation was found between observed TCR beta diversity and the percentage of naive T cells measured by flow cytometry. Total diversity estimates from one million sequenced T cells were considered lower bounds and underestimates. Compared with the aged group, the long-lived group had more naive CD4+ T cells, fewer expanded clones and increased TCR diversity, suggesting age selection. Observed TCR beta diversity per million T cells fell roughly linearly with age, and a significant reduction was already apparent by age roughly 41. Because donor CMV infection status was unknown, age-related changes in expanded clonotypes were potentially confounded.

The library was prepared using 5' RACE. The reads were generated on an Illumina HiSeq 2500. A second PCR of roughly 7 to 12 cycles was run with a J-beta primer mix and a sample-barcoded 5' primer. Each TCR beta cDNA molecule received a unique molecular identifier from a template-switch 5' adaptor carrying 12 random nucleotides. Each sample yielded at least 2.5 million CDR3-containing paired-end reads. First-strand cDNA synthesis was performed from all RNA using the Mint cDNA synthesis kit, with priming by a TRBC-specific oligonucleotide. After uracil-DNA glycosylase treatment, a first 18-cycle PCR used universal primers M1SS and BC2_uni_R on all cDNA. From the authors' description of their analysis: For normalization, 1 million high-quality reads were randomly selected from each sample, with every read carrying a distinct molecular identifier. Instead of being binned into consensus sequences, reads with shared molecular identifiers were discarded. MiTCR, with a Q25 quality threshold and the strictest error-elimination algorithm, was used for CDR3 identification, clonotype clustering and error correction. A nonparametric unseen species model with Euler transformation was used to estimate a lower bound on total TCR beta diversity. TCRdb reran the public reads through fastp at Q25 and MiXCR, keeping productive beta chains. Here each entry gathers all rows of one CDR3 protein and keeps the most common genes and DNA. Clone size and V and J calls follow TCRdb, not the original study. The sample contains roughly 2 million distinct CDR3 sequences, about 50% of them found a single time. The ten largest clones capture over 2% of the sample.

The CDR1 and CDR2 encoded by the germline V gene are KGHDR and SFDVKD. The trim is 4 bases for V and 6 bases for J, with a gap of 10 bases between the germline ends. Including cysteine and phenylalanine, the CDR3 has 13 amino acids. Left in the record is the CDR3 DNA by itself, 39 bases read in frame from the first base. Systemically healthy Caucasian individuals from Russia, approximately 39 in total and aged roughly 6 to 95 years, were included as donors. Ten milliliters of peripheral blood were drawn from each donor into EDTA-treated Vacutainer tubes. Ficoll-Paque density-gradient centrifugation was used to isolate PBMCs, with at least 6 million per sample. Total RNA, at least 6 micrograms per sample, was extracted from PBMCs with Trizol reagent. The percentages of naive CD45RAhigh/CD27high T cells were determined by flow cytometry on a PBMC aliquot from every donor. As for this clonotype: Its antigen is not yet known. Base-call qualities are not available, and no considerably larger clone is one nucleotide away.

Rearrangement joined TRBV24-1 to TRBJ2-3; the D gene assignment is perhaps TRBD1 or TRBD2, with each matching 5 bases. Sequences were obtained from blood. The receptor was derived from a woman aged 40 to 50 in good health. CDR3 sequence: CATSDPGPDTQYF. The sequenced DNA: TGTGCCACCAGTGACCCGGGACCCGATACGCAGTATTTT.